The rows below give T cell receptor beta chains drawn from one sample of a study of cytomegalovirus exposure and HLA in healthy donors. Sequenced by immunoSEQ multiplex PCR; TCRdb stores in-frame clones only, minus some. Of 150,000 to 250,000 clones in the sample, about 81% are singletons; the top ten hold about 1.2%. The sample consisted of PBMCs. The receptors originated from a woman aged 25 to 39 in good health and CMV-seronegative. Each CDR3 is given with its conserved first and last residue. Each record gives: clone size, J gene, V gene, CDR3 length, D gene, CDR3 DNA, CDR3 protein. A D gene is named only where the DNA matches it firmly. The size entry is marked missing in some rows and otherwise reads once, few, many or a size class.

NA	TRBJ1-1	TRBV2	15	NA	TGTGCCAGCAGTGAAGAACAGGGTTGGTACACTGAAGCTTTCTTT	CASSEEQGWYTEAFF
NA	TRBJ1-4	TRBV5-5	14	NA	TGTGCCAGCAGCTTTACAAGAACCGAAGAAAAACTGTTTTTT	CASSFTRTEEKLFF
NA	TRBJ2-1	TRBV5-1	15	TRBD2	TGCGCCAGCAGTCCCCTAGCGGGAGGCGACAATGAGCAGTTCTTC	CASSPLAGGDNEQFF
NA	TRBJ1-6	TRBV28	13	NA	TGTGCCAGAGGGGAACACTCAACTTCACCCCTCCACTTT	CARGEHSTSPLHF
NA	TRBJ2-7	TRBV30	13	NA	TGTGCCGGGCATAGGGGATACGGCTATGGGCAGTACTTC	CAGHRGYGYGQYF
NA	TRBJ2-2	TRBV10-1	15	TRBD1	TGCGCCAGCAGCGCATACAGGGGCTTCACCGGGGAGCTGTTTTTT	CASSAYRGFTGELFF
NA	TRBJ1-2	TRBV28	14	TRBD1	TGTGCCAGCAGCCCCCCGGTAAGGGGGCTAGGCTACACCTTC	CASSPPVRGLGYTF
once	TRBJ2-7	TRBV19	13	TRBD1	TGTGCCAGTAAACAGGGGAGCTCCTACGAGCAGTACTTC	CASKQGSSYEQYF
few	TRBJ2-1	TRBV5-6	15	TRBD2	TGTGCCAGCAGCGTGGGACTAGCGGAGGGCGATGAGCAGTTCTTC	CASSVGLAEGDEQFF
many	TRBJ2-1	TRBV10-1	15	TRBD1	TGCGCCAGCAGTGAGTGGGGGACAGGGTCCTTCGAGCAGTTCTTC	CASSEWGTGSFEQFF
NA	TRBJ2-3	TRBV2	13	NA	TGTGCCAGCCGGACTACCACCACAGATACGCAGTATTTT	CASRTTTTDTQYF
NA	TRBJ1-1	TRBV11-2	14	NA	TGTGCCAGCAGCTTCCCGCGACAGGACCTTGGGGCTTTCTTT	CASSFPRQDLGAFF
NA	TRBJ2-2	TRBV10-2	14	NA	TGCGCCAGCAGTGAGTCTTTAAACACCGGGGAGCTGTTTTTT	CASSESLNTGELFF
NA	TRBJ1-4	TRBV4-1	14	NA	TGCGCCAGCAGCGGTCAGGCCCTTAATGAAAAACTGTTTTTT	CASSGQALNEKLFF
NA	TRBJ2-7	TRBV30	13	NA	TGTGCCTGGAGCGCAACAGGGCGGAACGAGCAGTACTTC	CAWSATGRNEQYF
NA	TRBJ1-1	TRBV30	12	NA	TGTGCCTGGAGTGTACGGGGAAGGGAAGCTTTCTTT	CAWSVRGREAFF
NA	TRBJ2-5	TRBV5-8	17	TRBD2	TGTGCCAGCAGCCCGCGGGGGATAGCGGCAATTCAAGAGACCCAGTACTTC	CASSPRGIAAIQETQYF
NA	TRBJ2-1	TRBV7-8	15	TRBD2	TGTGCCAGCAGCCTCATGGGCGGGAGGGCCGGTGAGCAGTTCTTC	CASSLMGGRAGEQFF
NA	TRBJ1-2	TRBV29-1	14	TRBD1	TGCAGCGTTGCAGGGGGACAGGCGGAATATGGCTACACCTTC	CSVAGGQAEYGYTF
NA	TRBJ2-7	TRBV19	15	TRBD2	TGTGCCAGTAGTAAACTAGCGGGAGCAGGGTACGAGCAGTACTTC	CASSKLAGAGYEQYF
NA	TRBJ1-1	TRBV9	14	NA	TGTGCCAGCAGCGTAGTCGAGGGAAAGACTGAAGCTTTCTTT	CASSVVEGKTEAFF
NA	TRBJ1-2	TRBV7-2	16	NA	TGTGCCAGCAGCTTGGGACTCGCGGGGTCGCTCTATGGCTACACCTTC	CASSLGLAGSLYGYTF
NA	TRBJ2-3	TRBV5-1	20	NA	TGCGCCAGCAGTTCCGCCGTCGTGGGGCTTAGCCTCAGAAGCACAGATACGCAGTATTTT	CASSSAVVGLSLRSTDTQYF
NA	TRBJ2-7	TRBV27	14	TRBD1	TGTGCCAGCAGTTTAGACAGGGGAGGATACGAGCAGTACTTC	CASSLDRGGYEQYF
NA	TRBJ2-1	TRBV5-4	14	TRBD2	TGTGCCAGCAGCCCAGCGGGGTCCTACAATGAGCAGTTCTTC	CASSPAGSYNEQFF
NA	TRBJ1-3	TRBV5-6	13	NA	TGTGCCAGCAAGGGAGTCTCTGGAAACACCATATATTTT	CASKGVSGNTIYF
NA	TRBJ1-2	TRBV14	14	TRBD1	TGTGCCAGCAGCCGCGGACAGGGGAGCTATGGCTACACCTTC	CASSRGQGSYGYTF
NA	TRBJ1-2	TRBV6-1	15	TRBD1	TGTGCCAGCAGTGAAGAGGGACAGGGATTTTCTGGCTACACCTTC	CASSEEGQGFSGYTF
NA	TRBJ1-6	TRBV9	17	NA	TGTGCCAGCAGCGCCCGGGGGGATAGCTCCTATAATTCACCCCTCCACTTT	CASSARGDSSYNSPLHF
NA	TRBJ2-1	TRBV5-4	18	NA	TGTGCCAGCAGCCCCCACATGTCTCGTTCTACGGGACTCAATGAGCAGTTCTTC	CASSPHMSRSTGLNEQFF
few	TRBJ1-2	TRBV14	13	TRBD1	TGTGCCAGCGTCCAGGGGGCCGGCTATGGCTACACCTTC	CASVQGAGYGYTF
NA	TRBJ2-7	TRBV4-1	16	TRBD2	TGCGCCAGCAGCCAAGATCGGGGACTAGCGGCCTACGAGCAGTACTTC	CASSQDRGLAAYEQYF
NA	TRBJ1-3	TRBV7-6	16	NA	TGTGCCAGCAGCGAATATAGGGGGAGATCTGGAAACACCATATATTTT	CASSEYRGRSGNTIYF